This is a list of T cell receptor beta chains from one sample in a study of T-cell memory formation after mild COVID-19. TCRdb ran MiXCR on the 5' RACE reads and lists one entry per CDR3 protein. The sample lists 350,000 to 500,000 distinct CDR3 sequences; 20% to 30% were seen once. The specimen sequenced was PBMCs or a T cell subset sorted from them (not recorded which). Source of these receptors: an adult woman who had mild COVID-19 (a few samples of this study predate the infection). Cell type and time point are not known. Each CDR3 is given with its conserved first and last residue. A D gene is named only where the DNA matches it firmly. The size entry is marked missing in some rows and otherwise reads once, few, many or a size class.

d_gene,v_gene,abundance,j_gene,CDR3nt,CDR3aa
NA,TRBV3-1,NA,TRBJ2-5,TGTGCCAGCAGCCAGGGGGCGGGAGTCCGAGAGACCCAGTACTTC,CASSQGAGVRETQYF
NA,TRBV25-1,few,TRBJ2-7,TGTGCCAGCAGTGAATCCAGGGGCTACGAGCAGTACTTC,CASSESRGYEQYF
TRBD1,TRBV20-1,NA,TRBJ2-3,TGCAGTGCACCGACAGGGTTGGTAACAGATACGCAGTATTTT,CSAPTGLVTDTQYF
TRBD2,TRBV20-1,few,TRBJ2-7,TGCAGTGCTAGAGACGTTGCGGCGATAGCGGGCCAAGACTACGAGCAGTACTTC,CSARDVAAIAGQDYEQYF
TRBD2,TRBV5-1,NA,TRBJ2-5,TGCGCCAGCAGCGCGGGGGACTTCCAAGAGACCCAGTACTTC,CASSAGDFQETQYF
TRBD1,TRBV20-1,NA,TRBJ2-2,TGCAGTGCCCCCGACAGGGACACCGGGGAGCTGTTTTTT,CSAPDRDTGELFF
TRBD2,TRBV5-4,NA,TRBJ2-7,TGTGCCAGCACCCGGAATAGCGGGAGATCCACCTCCTACGAGCAGTACTTC,CASTRNSGRSTSYEQYF
TRBD2,TRBV12-3/TRBV12-4,many,TRBJ2-7,TGTGCCAGCAGTCCTCGGGCGGGGGGTACCTACGAGCAGTACTTC,CASSPRAGGTYEQYF
NA,TRBV9,few,TRBJ2-3,TGTGCCAGCAGCGGGGTGGGGCACAGCGGAGATACGCAGTATTTT,CASSGVGHSGDTQYF
NA,TRBV5-1,NA,TRBJ1-2,TGCGCCAGCAGCTTGGAGGCAGTAACTACTTATGGCTACACCTTC,CASSLEAVTTYGYTF
TRBD2,TRBV3-1,NA,TRBJ2-1,TGTGCCAGCAGCCGGGCGGGACTAGCGCAGAACAATGAGCAGTTCTTC,CASSRAGLAQNNEQFF
TRBD1,TRBV5-5,few,TRBJ1-2,TGTGCCAGCAGCGGCTGGAACAGGGGAGCTAACTATGGCTACACCTTC,CASSGWNRGANYGYTF
TRBD2,TRBV5-1,NA,TRBJ2-1,TGCGCCAGCAGCCCGGCTAGCGGGAGAGGGAATGAGCAGTTCTTC,CASSPASGRGNEQFF
NA,TRBV6-5,NA,TRBJ1-3,TGTGCCAGCAGTTACACACAGGGAGCTGGAAACACCATATATTTT,CASSYTQGAGNTIYF
TRBD1,TRBV6-2/TRBV6-3,few,TRBJ1-1,TGTGCCAGCAGTTACGACAGGGACACTGAAGCTTTCTTT,CASSYDRDTEAFF
TRBD2,TRBV5-1,NA,TRBJ2-3,TGCGCCAGCAGCCCCGAAGGACTAGCAACAGATACGCAGTATTTT,CASSPEGLATDTQYF
NA,TRBV7-2,few,TRBJ2-1,TGTGCCAGCAGCTTCCATTTCGGCTGGGGCGGGCTTACTGACAGGCAGTTCTTC,CASSFHFGWGGLTDRQFF
NA,TRBV6-5,NA,TRBJ2-2,TGTGCCAGCACCGACAGGCCCGCGAACACCGGGGAGCTGTTTTTT,CASTDRPANTGELFF
NA,TRBV3-1,few,TRBJ2-3,TGTGCCAGCAGCCAAGGGGGAACCGGCACAGATACGCAGTATTTT,CASSQGGTGTDTQYF
NA,TRBV5-1,NA,TRBJ1-5,TGCGCCAGCAGCTTGGATGGGCAGGGCGATCAGCCCCAGCATTTT,CASSLDGQGDQPQHF
TRBD1,TRBV20-1,NA,TRBJ1-2,TGCAGTGCCTTTGACAGGGCCTCAGGGGGCTACACCTTC,CSAFDRASGGYTF
NA,TRBV5-1,NA,TRBJ2-3,TGCGCCAGCAGCTTGGAGTCAAGAATTTCCACAGATACGCAGTATTTT,CASSLESRISTDTQYF
NA,TRBV7-3,many,TRBJ2-3,TGTGCCAGCAGCAGCTCGACCGGAGATACGCAGTATTTT,CASSSSTGDTQYF
NA,TRBV24-1,NA,TRBJ2-6,TGTGCCACCAGCCGGGGGACAGCTCTCTCTGGGGCCAACGTCCTGACTTTC,CATSRGTALSGANVLTF
TRBD2,TRBV7-9,NA,TRBJ2-5,TGTGCCAGCAGCTTAGCGGGACTAGTTTTGGAGACCCAGTACTTC,CASSLAGLVLETQYF
NA,TRBV6-6,NA,TRBJ1-1,TGTGCCAGCAGTTACGTACAGAAGAACACTGAAGCTTTCTTT,CASSYVQKNTEAFF
TRBD2,TRBV28,many,TRBJ2-1,TGTGCCAGCAGTTTGGGCGGGAGGGTTTACAATGAGCAGTTCTTC,CASSLGGRVYNEQFF
TRBD2,TRBV14,NA,TRBJ2-1,TGTGCCAGCAGCCAAGAGGGACTAGCGGGAGTAAATGAGCAGTTCTTC,CASSQEGLAGVNEQFF
NA,TRBV20-1,few,TRBJ2-7,TGCAGTGCTAGGGACGCCTCTCGGGGCTACGAGCAGTACTTC,CSARDASRGYEQYF
NA,TRBV9,few,TRBJ2-1,TGTGCCAGCAGCGTAGCCGCGGACAATGAGCAGTTCTTC,CASSVAADNEQFF
NA,TRBV20-1,NA,TRBJ2-7,TGCAGTGCTAGAAGCGGAGGCAAGTCCTACGAGCAGTACTTC,CSARSGGKSYEQYF
NA,TRBV7-9,many,TRBJ2-4,TGTGCCAGCAGCTCCACCGGACAGGAGGGAAACATTCAGTACTTC,CASSSTGQEGNIQYF
NA,TRBV12-3/TRBV12-4,few,TRBJ2-7,TGTGCCAGCAAAAGTTCCGCACAGGTCTACGAGCAGTACTTC,CASKSSAQVYEQYF
TRBD1,TRBV12-3/TRBV12-4,many,TRBJ2-1,TGTGCCAGCACCCGGCCGGGACAGATCTACAATGAGCAGTTCTTC,CASTRPGQIYNEQFF
TRBD1,TRBV20-1,few,TRBJ1-2,TGCAGTGCTAGCGGACAGGGTGTGAATGGCTACACCTTC,CSASGQGVNGYTF
NA,TRBV7-3,NA,TRBJ2-7,TGTGCCAGCAGCTTAACAGCTACCTACGAGCAGTACTTC,CASSLTATYEQYF
TRBD2,TRBV5-5,NA,TRBJ2-3,TGTGCCAGCAGCTTCGGGACTAGCAGCACAGATACGCAGTATTTT,CASSFGTSSTDTQYF
TRBD1,TRBV2,NA,TRBJ1-4,TGTGCCAGCAGTCGGACAGGAACTAATGAAAAACTGTTTTTT,CASSRTGTNEKLFF
TRBD1,TRBV20-1,NA,TRBJ2-5,TGCAGTGCCCCGAAGACAGGGAGAAAGGAGACCCAGTACTTC,CSAPKTGRKETQYF
TRBD2,TRBV5-1,NA,TRBJ2-1,TGCGCCAGCAGCTTGGCCCAGGGACTAACCAATGAGCAGTTCTTC,CASSLAQGLTNEQFF